Included here is one TCR beta chain sequence, with context. Its antigen is as yet unknown. This record comes from a study of response to subunit inactivated influenza vaccine. Overall study results and limits: The authors proposed limited new T cell recruitment per seasonal influenza vaccination.

Trimming cost V 5 bases and J 3 bases; bases outside gene matches: 6. Germline loops: CDR1 MNHEY, CDR2 SVGEGT. This CDR3 has 15 residues. TCRdb independently ran MiXCR on the RT-PCR reads; one entry per CDR3 protein. The sample consists of about 780,000 distinct CDR3 sequences, under 20% of them appearing once. The TCR originated in a middle-aged man who received an inactivated influenza vaccine. The chain joins TRBV6-2 or TRBV6-3 to TRBJ2-1, with 8 bases identical to TRBD2. Specimen: PBMCs from blood, collected about 5 days after vaccination. In DNA, the CDR3 is TGTGCCAGCAGTCGCCCGGCGGGGGGCTACAATGAGCAGTTCTTC. It specifies CASSRPAGGYNEQFF.